This T cell receptor beta chain was captured in a study of T cells in Graves' hyperthyroidism and ophthalmopathy. Newly diagnosed patients aged 18 to 65 had hyperthyroidism of under 2 months' duration. PBMCs were obtained from about 9.9 ml fresh peripheral blood. This clonotype was seen a handful of times. Its target is not known. Regions amplified from RNA transcripts were the TCR beta CDR3 regions. The HTBI set primed first-round TCR CDR3 RT-PCR. In TCRdb, the multiplex PCR reads were re-called with MiXCR into one record per CDR3 protein. This repertoire shows hundreds of thousands of distinct CDR3 sequences, around 13% found once; its top ten account for roughly a tenth. The CDR3 spans 15 residues. V gave up 3 bases and J gave up 4 bases; unmatched junction bases: 11. Germline values: CDR1 DFQATT, CDR2 SNEGSKA (reference sequence). Findings of the study overall: Separating ophthalmopathy from stable hyperthyroidism was achieved by a 13 V-J model. For ophthalmopathy, model prediction preceded onset by a median around 7 months.

The source material was blood. The chain links TRBV20-1 to TRBJ2-7, with 8 bases lining up with TRBD1. The TCR originated in a woman younger than 35 with Graves' hyperthyroidism. The CDR3 DNA is TGCAGTGCTAGTCTAGGGGCAGGGGGCCCGTACGAGCAGTACTTC. Translation gives CSASLGAGGPYEQYF.